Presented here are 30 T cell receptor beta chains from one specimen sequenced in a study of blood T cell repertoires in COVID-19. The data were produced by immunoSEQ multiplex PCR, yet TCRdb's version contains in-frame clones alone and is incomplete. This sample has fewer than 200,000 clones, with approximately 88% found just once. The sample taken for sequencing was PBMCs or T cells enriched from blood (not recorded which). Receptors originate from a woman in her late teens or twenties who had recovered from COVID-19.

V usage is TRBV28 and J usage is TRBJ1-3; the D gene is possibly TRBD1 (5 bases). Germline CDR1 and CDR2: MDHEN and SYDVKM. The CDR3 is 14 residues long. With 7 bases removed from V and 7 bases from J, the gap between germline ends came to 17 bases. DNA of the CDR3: TGTGCCAGCACCCAGCCGGGACTGTGGAACACCATATATTTT. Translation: CASTQPGLWNTIYF.

CDR3 bases: TGCGCCAGCAGCTTGGAGGGGAACTTCGTTTTAGGGGAGCTGTTTTTT. Its translation is CASSLEGNFVLGELFF. The chain carries TRBV5-1 and TRBJ2-2, with TRBD1 as a possible D gene (5 bases). Trimming left V 0 bases short and J 8 bases short, with 17 bases between. The CDR3 spans 16 residues. Germline V CDR1 and CDR2: SGHRS, YFSETQ.

CDR3 sequence reads: CASSPTIWSGNTEAFF. The DNA for the CDR3 is TGTGCCAGCTCACCTACGATCTGGAGCGGGAACACTGAAGCTTTCTTT. This chain joins TRBV18 and TRBJ1-1; no clear D. There are 16 residues in the CDR3. CDR1 and CDR2 (germline): KGHSH, LQKENI. V shed 3 bases and J shed 1 base, with 15 bases lying between them.

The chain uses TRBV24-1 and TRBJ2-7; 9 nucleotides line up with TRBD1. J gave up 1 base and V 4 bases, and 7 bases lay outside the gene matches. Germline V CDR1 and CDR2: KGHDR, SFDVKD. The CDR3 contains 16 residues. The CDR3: CATSESGTGPSYEQYF. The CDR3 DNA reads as TGTGCCACCAGTGAATCCGGGACAGGGCCATCCTACGAGCAGTACTTC.

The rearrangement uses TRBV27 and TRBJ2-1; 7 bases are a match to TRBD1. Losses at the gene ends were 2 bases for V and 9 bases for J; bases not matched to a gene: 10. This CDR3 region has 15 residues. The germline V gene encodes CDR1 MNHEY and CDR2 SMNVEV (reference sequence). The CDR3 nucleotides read TGTGCCAGCAGTTTAACCCTTACAGGGGAAGGTGAGCAGTTCTTC. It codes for CASSLTLTGEGEQFF.

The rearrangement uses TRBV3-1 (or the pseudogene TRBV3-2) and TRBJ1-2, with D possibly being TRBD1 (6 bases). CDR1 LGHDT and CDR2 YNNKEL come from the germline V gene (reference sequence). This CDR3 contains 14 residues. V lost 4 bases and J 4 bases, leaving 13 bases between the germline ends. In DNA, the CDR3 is TGTGCCAGCAGCCCCCAACCGACAGGCTATGGCTACACCTTC. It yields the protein CASSPQPTGYGYTF.

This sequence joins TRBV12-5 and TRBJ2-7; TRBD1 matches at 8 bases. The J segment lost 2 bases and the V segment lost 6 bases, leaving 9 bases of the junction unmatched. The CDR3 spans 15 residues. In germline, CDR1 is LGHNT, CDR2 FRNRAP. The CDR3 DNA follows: TGTGCTAGTGGCCCTAACCTACAGGGGGCCTACGAGCAGTACTTC. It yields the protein CASGPNLQGAYEQYF. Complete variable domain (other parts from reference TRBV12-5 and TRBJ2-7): DARVTQTPRHKVTEMGQEVTMRCQPILGHNTVFWYRQTMMQGLELLAYFRNRAPLDDSGMPKDRFSAEMPDATLATLKIQPSEPRDSAVYFCASGPNLQGAYEQYFGPGTRLTVT.

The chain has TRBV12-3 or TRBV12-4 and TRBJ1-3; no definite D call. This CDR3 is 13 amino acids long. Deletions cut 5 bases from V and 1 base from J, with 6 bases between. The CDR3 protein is CASSGRSGNTIYF. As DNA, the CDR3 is TGTGCCAGCAGTGGGAGGTCTGGAAACACCATATATTTT.

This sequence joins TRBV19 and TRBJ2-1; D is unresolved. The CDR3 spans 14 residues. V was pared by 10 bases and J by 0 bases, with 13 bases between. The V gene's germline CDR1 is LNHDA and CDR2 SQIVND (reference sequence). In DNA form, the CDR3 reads TGTGCCACTCTTCAGGTAGGCTCCTACAATGAGCAGTTCTTC. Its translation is CATLQVGSYNEQFF.

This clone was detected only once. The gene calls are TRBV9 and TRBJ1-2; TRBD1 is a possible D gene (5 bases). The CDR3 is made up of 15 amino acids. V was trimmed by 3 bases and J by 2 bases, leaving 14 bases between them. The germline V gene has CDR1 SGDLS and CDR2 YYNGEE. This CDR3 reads CASSAGTEVNYGYTF. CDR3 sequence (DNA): TGTGCCAGCAGCGCGGGGACTGAAGTAAACTATGGCTACACCTTC.

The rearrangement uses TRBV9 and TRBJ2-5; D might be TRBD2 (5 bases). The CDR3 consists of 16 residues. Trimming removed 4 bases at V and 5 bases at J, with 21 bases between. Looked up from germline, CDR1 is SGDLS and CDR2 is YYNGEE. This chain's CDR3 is CASSPGTASRGETQYF. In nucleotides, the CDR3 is TGTGCCAGCAGCCCTGGAACGGCCTCGAGAGGGGAGACCCAGTACTTC.

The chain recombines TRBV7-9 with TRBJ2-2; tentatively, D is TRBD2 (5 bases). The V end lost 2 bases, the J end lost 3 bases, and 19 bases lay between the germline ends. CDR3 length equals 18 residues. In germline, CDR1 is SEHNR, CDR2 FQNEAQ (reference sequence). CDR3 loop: CASSLSGVRAVYTGELFF. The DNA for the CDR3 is TGTGCCAGCAGCTTATCCGGGGTCCGCGCAGTCTACACCGGGGAGCTGTTTTTT.

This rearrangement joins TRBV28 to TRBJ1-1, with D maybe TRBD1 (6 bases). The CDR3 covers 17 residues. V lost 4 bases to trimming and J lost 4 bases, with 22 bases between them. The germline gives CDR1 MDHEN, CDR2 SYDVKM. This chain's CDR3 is CASSSPDGGLEGTEAFF. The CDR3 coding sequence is TGTGCCAGCAGTTCGCCGGACGGGGGGCTAGAAGGCACTGAAGCTTTCTTT.

Here the CDR3 DNA reads TGCGCCACCTCCCGTGGGGCGGGAGAAAAACTGTTTTTT. Translating gives CATSRGAGEKLFF. The chain couples TRBV10-1 to TRBJ1-4; TRBD1 is a possible D gene (5 bases). The CDR3 extends over 13 amino acids. In germline, CDR1 is WNHNN, CDR2 SYGVQD (reference sequence). V lost 10 bases, J lost 8 bases, and 17 bases lay in between.

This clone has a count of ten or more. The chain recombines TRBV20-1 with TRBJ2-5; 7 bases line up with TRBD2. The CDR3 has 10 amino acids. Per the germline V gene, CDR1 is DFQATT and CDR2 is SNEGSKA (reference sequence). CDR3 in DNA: TGCAGCGCCGGGGGGGAGACCCAGTACTTC. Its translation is CSAGGETQYF.

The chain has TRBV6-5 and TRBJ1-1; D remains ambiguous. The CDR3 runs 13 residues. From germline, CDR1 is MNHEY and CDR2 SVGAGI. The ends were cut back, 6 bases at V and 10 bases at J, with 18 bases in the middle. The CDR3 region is CASRRSGAEPAFF. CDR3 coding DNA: TGTGCCAGCAGGAGATCGGGAGCCGAGCCAGCTTTCTTT.

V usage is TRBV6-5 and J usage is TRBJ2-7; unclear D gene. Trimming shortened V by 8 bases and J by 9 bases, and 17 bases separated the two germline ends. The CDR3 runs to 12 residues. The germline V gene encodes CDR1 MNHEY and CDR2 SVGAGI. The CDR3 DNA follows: TGTGCCAGCCCACAGCAGGTTTTCGTGCAGTACTTC. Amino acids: CASPQQVFVQYF.

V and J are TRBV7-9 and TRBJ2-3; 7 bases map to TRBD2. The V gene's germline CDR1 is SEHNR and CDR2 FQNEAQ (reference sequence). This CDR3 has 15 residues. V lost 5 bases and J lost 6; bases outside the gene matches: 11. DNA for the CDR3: TGTGCCAGCAGCAAAGTGACTAGCCGTGCGGATACGCAGTATTTT. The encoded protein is CASSKVTSRADTQYF.

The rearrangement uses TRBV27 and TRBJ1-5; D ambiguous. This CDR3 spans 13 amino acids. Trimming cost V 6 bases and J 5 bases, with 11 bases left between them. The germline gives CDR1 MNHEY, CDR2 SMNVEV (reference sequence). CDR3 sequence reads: CASSLDSDQPQHF. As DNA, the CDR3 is TGTGCCAGCAGCCTAGATTCGGATCAGCCCCAGCATTTT.

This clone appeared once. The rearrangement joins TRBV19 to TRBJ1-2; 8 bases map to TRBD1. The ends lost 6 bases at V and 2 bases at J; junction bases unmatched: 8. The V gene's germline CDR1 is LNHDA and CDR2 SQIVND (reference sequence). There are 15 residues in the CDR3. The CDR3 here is CASSPPAGGNYGYTF. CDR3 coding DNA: TGTGCCAGTAGCCCCCCCGCAGGGGGCAACTATGGCTACACCTTC.

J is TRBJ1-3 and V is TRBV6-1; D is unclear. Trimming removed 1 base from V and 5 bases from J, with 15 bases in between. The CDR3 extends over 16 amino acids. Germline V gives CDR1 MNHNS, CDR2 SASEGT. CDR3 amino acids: CASSEGNPWARNTIYF. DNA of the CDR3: TGTGCCAGCAGTGAAGGCAATCCCTGGGCTCGAAACACCATATATTTT.

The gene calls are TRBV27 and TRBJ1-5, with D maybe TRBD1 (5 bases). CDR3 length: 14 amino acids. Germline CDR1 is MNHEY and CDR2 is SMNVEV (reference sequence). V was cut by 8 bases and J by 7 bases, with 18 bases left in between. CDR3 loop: CASRPGGFLQPQHF. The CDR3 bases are TGTGCCAGCCGTCCGGGGGGATTTTTACAGCCCCAGCATTTT.

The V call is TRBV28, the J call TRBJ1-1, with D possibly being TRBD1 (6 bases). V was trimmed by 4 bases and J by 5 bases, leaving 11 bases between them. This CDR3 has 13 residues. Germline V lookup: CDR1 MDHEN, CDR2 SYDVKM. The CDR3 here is CASSYRVGTEAFF. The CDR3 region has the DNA TGTGCCAGCAGTTACAGGGTCGGGACTGAAGCTTTCTTT.

The CDR3 nucleotides are TGTGCCAGCAGCCAATTCGTGGGGGCCAATGAGCAGTTCTTC. Translated: CASSQFVGANEQFF. V gene TRBV4-2 combines with J gene TRBJ2-1, with TRBD1 as a possible D gene (6 bases). Germline loops: CDR1 LGHNA, CDR2 YNFKEQ. The CDR3 consists of 14 residues. V lost 2 bases and J 6 bases, leaving 11 bases between the germline ends.

This CDR3 reads CASSAEGDDYEQYF. The CDR3 DNA is TGTGCCAGCAGCGCTGAGGGGGATGACTACGAGCAGTACTTC. This rearrangement joins TRBV9 to TRBJ2-7, with a possible D match to TRBD1 (6 bases). The germline V gene encodes CDR1 SGDLS and CDR2 YYNGEE. Trimming cost V 3 bases and J 3 bases, with 13 bases left between them. The CDR3 extends over 14 amino acids.

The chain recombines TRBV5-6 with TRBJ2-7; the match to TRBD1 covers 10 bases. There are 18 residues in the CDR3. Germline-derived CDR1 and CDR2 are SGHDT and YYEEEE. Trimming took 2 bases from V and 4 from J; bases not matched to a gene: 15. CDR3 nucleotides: TGTGCCAGCAGCTTAGCCGGGACAGGGGCCACACGACGGTACGAGCAGTACTTC. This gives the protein CASSLAGTGATRRYEQYF.

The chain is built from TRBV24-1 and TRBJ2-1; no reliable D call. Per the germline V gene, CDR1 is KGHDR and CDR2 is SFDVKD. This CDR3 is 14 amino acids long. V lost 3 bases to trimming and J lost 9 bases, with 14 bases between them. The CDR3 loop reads CATSDPRLNSEQFF. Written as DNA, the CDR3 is TGTGCCACCAGTGATCCCCGCTTGAACAGTGAGCAGTTCTTC.

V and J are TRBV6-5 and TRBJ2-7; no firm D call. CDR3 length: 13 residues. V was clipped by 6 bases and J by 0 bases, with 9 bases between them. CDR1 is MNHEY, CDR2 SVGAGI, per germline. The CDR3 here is CASRADISYEQYF. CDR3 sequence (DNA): TGTGCCAGCAGAGCAGACATCTCCTACGAGCAGTACTTC.

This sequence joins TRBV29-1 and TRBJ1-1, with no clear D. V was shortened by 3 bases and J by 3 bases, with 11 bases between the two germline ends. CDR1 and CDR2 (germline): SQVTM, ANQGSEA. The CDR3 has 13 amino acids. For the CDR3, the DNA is TGCAGCGTTGATCCTCTCGGGGACACTGAAGCTTTCTTT. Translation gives CSVDPLGDTEAFF.

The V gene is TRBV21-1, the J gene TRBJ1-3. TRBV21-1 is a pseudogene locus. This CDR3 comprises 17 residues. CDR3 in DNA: TGTGCCAGCAGCAGAAAAGGTGGCGGTTATTCTGGAAACACCATATATTTT. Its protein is CASSRKGGGYSGNTIYF.